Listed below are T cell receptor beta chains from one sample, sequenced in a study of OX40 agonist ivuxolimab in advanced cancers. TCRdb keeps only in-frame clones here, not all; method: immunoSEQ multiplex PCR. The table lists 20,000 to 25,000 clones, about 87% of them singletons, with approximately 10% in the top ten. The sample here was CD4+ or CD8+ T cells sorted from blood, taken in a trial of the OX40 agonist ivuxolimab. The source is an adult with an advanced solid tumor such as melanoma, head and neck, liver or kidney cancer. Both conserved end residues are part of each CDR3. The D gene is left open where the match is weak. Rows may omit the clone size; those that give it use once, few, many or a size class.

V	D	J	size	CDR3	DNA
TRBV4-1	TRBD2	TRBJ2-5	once	CASSQVAGAGETQYF	TGCGCCAGCAGCCAAGTAGCGGGGGCGGGAGAGACCCAGTACTTC
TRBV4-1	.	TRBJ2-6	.	CASSPRQNSGANVLTF	TGCGCCAGCAGCCCCCGACAGAACTCTGGGGCCAACGTCCTGACTTTC
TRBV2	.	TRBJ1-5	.	CASSERQLINQPQHF	TGTGCCAGCAGTGAAAGGCAGCTTATCAATCAGCCCCAGCATTTT
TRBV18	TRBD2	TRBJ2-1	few	CASSPPGAGGGSEEQFF	TGTGCCAGCTCACCACCTGGGGCGGGAGGTGGATCGGAGGAGCAGTTCTTC
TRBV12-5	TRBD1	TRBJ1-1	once	CASGRGLDRVIGAFF	TGTGCTAGTGGTCGCGGCCTCGACAGGGTAATAGGGGCTTTCTTT
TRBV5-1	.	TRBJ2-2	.	CASSLGAANTGELFF	TGCGCCAGCAGCTTGGGAGCGGCAAACACCGGGGAGCTGTTTTTT
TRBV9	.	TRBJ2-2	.	CASSPQGLTGELFF	TGTGCCAGCAGCCCTCAAGGGCTAACCGGGGAGCTGTTTTTT
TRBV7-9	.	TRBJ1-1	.	CASSPATTEAFF	TGTGCCAGCAGCCCCGCAACCACTGAAGCTTTCTTT
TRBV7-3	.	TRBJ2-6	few	CASSPLVPGANVLTF	TGTGCCAGCAGCCCCCTGGTACCTGGGGCCAACGTCCTGACTTTC
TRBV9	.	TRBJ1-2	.	CASSVAGAGYGYTF	TGTGCCAGCAGCGTAGCCGGGGCTGGATATGGCTACACCTTC